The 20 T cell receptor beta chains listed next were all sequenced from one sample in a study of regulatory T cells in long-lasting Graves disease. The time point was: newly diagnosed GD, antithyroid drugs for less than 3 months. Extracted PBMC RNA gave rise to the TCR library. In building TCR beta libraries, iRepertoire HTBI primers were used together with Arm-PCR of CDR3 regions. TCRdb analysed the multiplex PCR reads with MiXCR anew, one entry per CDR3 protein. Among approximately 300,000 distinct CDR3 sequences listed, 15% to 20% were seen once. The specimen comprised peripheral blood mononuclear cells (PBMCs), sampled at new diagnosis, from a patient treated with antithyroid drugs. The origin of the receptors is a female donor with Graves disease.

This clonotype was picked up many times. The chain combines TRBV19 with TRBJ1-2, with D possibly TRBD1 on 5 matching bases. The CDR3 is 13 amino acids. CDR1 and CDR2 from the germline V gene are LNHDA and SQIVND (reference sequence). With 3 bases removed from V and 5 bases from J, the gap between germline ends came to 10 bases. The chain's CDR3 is CASSMGGGYGYTF. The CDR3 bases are TGTGCCAGTAGTATGGGTGGGGGATATGGCTACACCTTC.

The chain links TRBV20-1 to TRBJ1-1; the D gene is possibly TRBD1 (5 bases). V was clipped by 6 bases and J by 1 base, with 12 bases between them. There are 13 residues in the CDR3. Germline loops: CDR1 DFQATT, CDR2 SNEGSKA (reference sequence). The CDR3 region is CSAQLGGNTEAFF. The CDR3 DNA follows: TGCAGTGCCCAATTGGGGGGGAACACTGAAGCTTTCTTT.

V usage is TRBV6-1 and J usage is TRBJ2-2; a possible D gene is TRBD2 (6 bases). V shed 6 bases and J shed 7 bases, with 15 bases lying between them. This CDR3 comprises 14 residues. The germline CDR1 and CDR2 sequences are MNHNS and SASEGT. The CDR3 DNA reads TGTGCCAGCAGCCGGACTACCTTTGGCGGGGAGCTGTTTTTT. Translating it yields CASSRTTFGGELFF.

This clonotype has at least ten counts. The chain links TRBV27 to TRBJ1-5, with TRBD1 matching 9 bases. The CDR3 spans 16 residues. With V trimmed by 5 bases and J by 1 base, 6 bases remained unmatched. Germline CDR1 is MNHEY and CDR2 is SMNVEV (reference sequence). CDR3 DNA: TGTGCCAGCAGTCTAACAGGGGGCACAAGCAATCAGCCCCAGCATTTT. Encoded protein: CASSLTGGTSNQPQHF.

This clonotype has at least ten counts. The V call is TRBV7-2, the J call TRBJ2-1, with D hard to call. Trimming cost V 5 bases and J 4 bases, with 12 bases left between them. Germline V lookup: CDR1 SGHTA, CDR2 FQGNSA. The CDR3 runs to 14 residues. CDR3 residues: CASSMDLIYNEQFF. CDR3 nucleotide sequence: TGTGCCAGCAGCATGGATCTGATATACAATGAGCAGTTCTTC.

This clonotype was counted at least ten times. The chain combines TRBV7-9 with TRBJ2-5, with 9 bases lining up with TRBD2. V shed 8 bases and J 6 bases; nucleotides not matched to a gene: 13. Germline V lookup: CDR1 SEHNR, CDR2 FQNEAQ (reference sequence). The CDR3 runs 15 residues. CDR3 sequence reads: CASLGTSRPMKTQYF. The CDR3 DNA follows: TGTGCCAGCTTGGGGACTAGCAGGCCGATGAAGACCCAGTACTTC.

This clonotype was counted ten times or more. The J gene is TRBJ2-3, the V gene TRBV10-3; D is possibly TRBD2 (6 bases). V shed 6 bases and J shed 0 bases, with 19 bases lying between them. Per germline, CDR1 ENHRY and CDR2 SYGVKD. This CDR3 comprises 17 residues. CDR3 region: CAIRAPEEGLSTDTQYF. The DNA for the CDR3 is TGTGCCATCAGGGCTCCGGAGGAGGGTTTGAGCACAGATACGCAGTATTTT.

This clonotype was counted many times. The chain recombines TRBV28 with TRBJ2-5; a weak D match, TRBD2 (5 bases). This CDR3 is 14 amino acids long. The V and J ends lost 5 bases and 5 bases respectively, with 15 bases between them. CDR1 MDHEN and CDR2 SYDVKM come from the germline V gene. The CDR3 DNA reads TGTGCCAGCAGTGGCCAGAGGGAGAGGGAGACCCAGTACTTC. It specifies CASSGQRERETQYF.

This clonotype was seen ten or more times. The CDR3 nucleotides read TGCAGTGCTTCATTAGCGGCCTCCTACGAGCAGTACTTC. Translating it yields CSASLAASYEQYF. The chain uses TRBV20-1 and TRBJ2-7; D possibly corresponds to TRBD2 (6 bases). Trimming removed 5 bases at V and 0 bases at J, with 11 bases between. In germline, CDR1 is DFQATT, CDR2 SNEGSKA (reference sequence). This CDR3 is built from 13 residues.

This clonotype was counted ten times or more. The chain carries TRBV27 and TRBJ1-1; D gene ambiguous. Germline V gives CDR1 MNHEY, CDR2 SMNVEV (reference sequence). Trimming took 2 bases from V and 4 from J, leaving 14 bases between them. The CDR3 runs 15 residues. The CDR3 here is CASSLTAVHPTEAFF. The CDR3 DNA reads TGTGCCAGCAGTTTAACGGCAGTCCACCCCACTGAAGCTTTCTTT.

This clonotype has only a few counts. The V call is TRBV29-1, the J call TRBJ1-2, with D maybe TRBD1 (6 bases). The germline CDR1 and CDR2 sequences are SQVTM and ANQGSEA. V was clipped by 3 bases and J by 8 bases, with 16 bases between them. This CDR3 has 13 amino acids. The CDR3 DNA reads TGCAGCGTTGATAAAGGGACATTAGGAGGCTACACCTTC. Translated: CSVDKGTLGGYTF. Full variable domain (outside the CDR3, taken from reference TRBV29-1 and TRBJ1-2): SAVISQKPSRDICQRGTSLTIQCQVDSQVTMMFWYRQQPGQSLTLIATANQGSEATYESGFVIDKFPISRPNLTFSTLTVSNMSPEDSSIYLCSVDKGTLGGYTFGSGTRLTVV.

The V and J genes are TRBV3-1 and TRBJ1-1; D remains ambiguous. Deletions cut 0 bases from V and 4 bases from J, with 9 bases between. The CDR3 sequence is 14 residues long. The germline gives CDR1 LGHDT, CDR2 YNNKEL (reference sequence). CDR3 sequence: CASSQEGRFTEAFF. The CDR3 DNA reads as TGTGCCAGCAGCCAAGAAGGCCGATTCACTGAAGCTTTCTTT.

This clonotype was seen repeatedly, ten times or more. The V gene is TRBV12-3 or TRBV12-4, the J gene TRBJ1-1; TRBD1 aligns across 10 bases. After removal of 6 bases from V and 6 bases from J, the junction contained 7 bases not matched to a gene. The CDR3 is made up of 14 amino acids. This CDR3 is CASSVTGGDAEAFF. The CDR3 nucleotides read TGTGCCAGCAGCGTGACAGGGGGCGACGCTGAAGCTTTCTTT.

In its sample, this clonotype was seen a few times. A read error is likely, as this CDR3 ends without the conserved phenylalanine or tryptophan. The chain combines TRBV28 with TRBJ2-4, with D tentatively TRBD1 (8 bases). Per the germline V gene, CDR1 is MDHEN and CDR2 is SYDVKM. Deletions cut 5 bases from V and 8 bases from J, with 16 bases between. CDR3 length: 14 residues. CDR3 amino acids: CASSSNRGRDIQYL. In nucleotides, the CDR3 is TGTGCCAGCAGTAGTAACAGGGGGAGGGACATTCAGTACCTC.

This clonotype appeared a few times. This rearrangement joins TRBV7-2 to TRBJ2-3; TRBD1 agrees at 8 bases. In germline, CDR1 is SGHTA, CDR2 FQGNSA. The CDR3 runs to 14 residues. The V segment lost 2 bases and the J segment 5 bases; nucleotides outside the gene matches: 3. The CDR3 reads CASSLQGAGDTQYF. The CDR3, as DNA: TGTGCCAGCAGCTTACAGGGGGCAGGAGATACGCAGTATTTT.

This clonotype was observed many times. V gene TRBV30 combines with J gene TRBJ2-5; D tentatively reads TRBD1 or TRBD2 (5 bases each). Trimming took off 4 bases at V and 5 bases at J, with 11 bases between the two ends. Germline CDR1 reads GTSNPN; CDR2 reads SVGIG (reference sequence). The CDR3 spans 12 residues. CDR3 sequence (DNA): TGTGCCTGGATGGGGGTGGCGGAGACCCAGTACTTC. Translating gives CAWMGVAETQYF. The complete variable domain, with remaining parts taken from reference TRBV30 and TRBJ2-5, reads SQTIHQWPATLVQPVGSPLSLECTVEGTSNPNLYWYRQAAGRGLQLLFYSVGIGQISSEVPQNLSASRPQDRQFILSSKKLLLSDSGFYLCAWMGVAETQYFGPGTRLLVL.

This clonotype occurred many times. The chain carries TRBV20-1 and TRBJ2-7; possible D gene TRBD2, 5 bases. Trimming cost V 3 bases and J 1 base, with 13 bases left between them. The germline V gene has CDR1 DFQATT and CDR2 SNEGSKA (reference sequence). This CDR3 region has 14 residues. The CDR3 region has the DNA TGCAGTGCTAGGTCGGGAACTTCATCCTACGAGCAGTACTTC. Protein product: CSARSGTSSYEQYF.

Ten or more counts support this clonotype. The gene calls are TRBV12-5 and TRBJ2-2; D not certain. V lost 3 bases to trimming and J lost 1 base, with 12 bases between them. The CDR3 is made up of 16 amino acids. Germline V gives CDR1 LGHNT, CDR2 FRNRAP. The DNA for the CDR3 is TGTGCTAGTGGTTTTACCTCCGACGGGAACACCGGGGAGCTGTTTTTT. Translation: CASGFTSDGNTGELFF.

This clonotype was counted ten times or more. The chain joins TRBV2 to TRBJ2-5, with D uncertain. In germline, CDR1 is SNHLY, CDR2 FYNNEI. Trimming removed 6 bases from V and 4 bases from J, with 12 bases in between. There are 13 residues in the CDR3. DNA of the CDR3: TGTGCCAGCAGGCCTCGGATGGCAGAGACCCAGTACTTC. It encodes CASRPRMAETQYF.

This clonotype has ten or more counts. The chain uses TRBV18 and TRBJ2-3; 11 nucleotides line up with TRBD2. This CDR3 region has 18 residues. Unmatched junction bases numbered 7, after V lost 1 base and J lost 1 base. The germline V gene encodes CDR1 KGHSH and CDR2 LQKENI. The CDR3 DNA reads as TGTGCCAGCTCACCACAGGGACTAGCGGTATGGGGCACAGATACGCAGTATTTT. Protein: CASSPQGLAVWGTDTQYF.